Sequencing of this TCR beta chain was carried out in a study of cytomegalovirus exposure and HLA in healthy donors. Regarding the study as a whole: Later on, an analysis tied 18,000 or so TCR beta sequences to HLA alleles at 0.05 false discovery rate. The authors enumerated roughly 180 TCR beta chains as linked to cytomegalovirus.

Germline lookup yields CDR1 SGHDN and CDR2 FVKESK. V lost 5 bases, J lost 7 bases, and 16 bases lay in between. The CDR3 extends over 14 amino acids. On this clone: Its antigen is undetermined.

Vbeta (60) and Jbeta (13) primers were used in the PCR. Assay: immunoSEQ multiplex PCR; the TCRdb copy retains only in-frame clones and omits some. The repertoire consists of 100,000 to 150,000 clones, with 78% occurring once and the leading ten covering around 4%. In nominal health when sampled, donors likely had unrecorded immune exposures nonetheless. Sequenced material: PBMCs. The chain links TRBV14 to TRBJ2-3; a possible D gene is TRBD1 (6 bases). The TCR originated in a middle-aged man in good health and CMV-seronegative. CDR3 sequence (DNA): TGTGCCAGCAGCGCTCTACTTCAGGGGAATACGCAGTATTTT. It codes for CASSALLQGNTQYF.